This T cell receptor beta chain was identified in a study of OX40 agonist ivuxolimab in advanced cancers. Study-wide context: Each dose-escalation patient presented with hepatocellular carcinoma, melanoma, renal cell or head and neck cancer. Averaging roughly 60 years in age, with a range of roughly 20 to 79, the cohort was about 85% male.

The table came from immunoSEQ multiplex PCR; TCRdb's copy has only in-frame clones and leaves some out. This sample carries 13,000 to 15,000 clones, around nine tenths of them seen once, and the ten largest clones take under 8.5%. The ends lost 8 bases at V and 6 bases at J; junction bases unmatched: 5. Germline loops: CDR1 ENHRY, CDR2 SYGVKD. CDR3 length equals 13 residues. This clone was seen a few times. Peripheral blood came from all dose cohorts at three timepoints. The chain links TRBV10-3 to TRBJ1-3; TRBD1 agrees at 9 bases. The TCR originated in an adult with an advanced solid tumor such as melanoma, head and neck, liver or kidney cancer. This specimen consisted of CD4+ or CD8+ T cells sorted from blood, obtained in a trial of the OX40 agonist ivuxolimab. CDR3 sequence: CAILGTGLNTIYF. CDR3 DNA sequence: TGTGCCATCCTGGGGACAGGGCTAAACACCATATATTTT.